This record covers a single TCR beta chain. At the DNA level, this CDR3 is encoded by other sequences in the same sample as well. Germline CDR1 reads MNHEY; CDR2 reads SMNVEV (reference sequence). This CDR3 comprises 14 residues. Trimming removed 6 bases at V and 5 bases at J, with 16 bases between. This entry comes from a study of blood T cell repertoires in COVID-19. Study information: Acute and convalescent COVID-19 samples came from the United States, Italy and Spain. In each case, the material was cDNA or gDNA derived from T cells, B-cell-depleted T cells, or PBMCs.

Per the original data handling: Estimation of nucleated cell counts was performed using reference gene primer amplification. The assay was immunoSEQ multiplex PCR, and TCRdb's table has in-frame clones only and misses some. V, J and clone size derive from that table, while D and trimming were established from the DNA sequence. Among about 190,000 clones listed, roughly 80% were seen once. Sequencing used peripheral blood. This chain links TRBV27 with TRBJ1-2; D possibly corresponds to TRBD1 (6 bases). The source is a man in his forties or fifties who had recovered from COVID-19. The CDR3 here is CASSSTGRRYGYTF. CDR3 nucleotide sequence: TGTGCCAGCAGCTCTACAGGGAGAAGGTATGGCTACACCTTC.